The rows below give T cell receptor beta chains drawn from one sample of a study of blood T cell repertoires in COVID-19. The assay was immunoSEQ multiplex PCR, and TCRdb's table has in-frame clones only and misses some. Of about 160,000 clones listed, about 89% were seen once; the top ten hold about 3%. Sequenced: peripheral blood. The receptors originated from a man in his 60s with acute or convalescent COVID-19. The CDR3 runs from the conserved cysteine through the conserved F or W. D genes are given only for firm matches. Clone size appears in some rows only: once, few, many, or a class for an expanded clone.

.,TRBV3-1/TRBV3-2,.,TRBJ2-3,CASSQDLGQGTDTQYF,TGTGCCAGCAGCCAAGATTTGGGCCAGGGGACAGATACGCAGTATTTT
TRBD1,TRBV19,.,TRBJ2-7,CASNPGQGAYEQYF,TGTGCCAGTAATCCGGGACAGGGAGCCTACGAGCAGTACTTC
.,TRBV2,.,TRBJ2-1,CASFTGFNEQFF,TGTGCCAGCTTTACGGGTTTTAATGAGCAGTTCTTC
TRBD1,TRBV7-8,.,TRBJ1-1,CASSSQGGYTEAFF,TGTGCCAGCAGCTCACAGGGGGGATACACTGAAGCTTTCTTT
TRBD1,TRBV5-6,.,TRBJ2-1,CASSLAAGGQFF,TGTGCCAGCAGCTTGGCGGCAGGGGGCCAGTTCTTC
.,TRBV5-1,.,TRBJ1-6,CASSLEGRVQSPLHF,TGCGCCAGCAGCTTGGAGGGCAGGGTTCAATCACCCCTCCACTTT
TRBD1,TRBV6-5,.,TRBJ1-2,CASRRDSSSYGYTF,TGTGCCAGCAGAAGGGACAGTTCATCCTATGGCTACACCTTC
.,TRBV7-9,.,TRBJ2-7,CASSPGTPVDEQYF,TGTGCCAGCAGCCCCGGGACACCGGTGGACGAGCAGTACTTC
.,TRBV29-1,once,TRBJ1-2,CSVEGGGNGYTF,TGCAGCGTTGAAGGGGGAGGGAATGGCTACACCTTC
TRBD1,TRBV7-3,.,TRBJ1-6,CASSSGQNNSPLHF,TGTGCCAGCAGCTCGGGACAGAATAATTCACCCCTCCACTTT
.,TRBV12-5,.,TRBJ1-1,CASGLGGRGAAEAFF,TGTGCTAGTGGTTTGGGTGGACGGGGAGCCGCTGAAGCTTTCTTT
TRBD2,TRBV6-4,.,TRBJ2-1,CASSPASSGGYNEQFF,TGTGCCAGCAGCCCCGCTAGTAGCGGGGGGTACAATGAGCAGTTCTTC
.,TRBV2,once,TRBJ1-1,CASSGGSVNPTEAFF,TGTGCCAGCTCGGGTGGGTCGGTCAATCCCACTGAAGCTTTCTTT
TRBD1,TRBV19,.,TRBJ1-1,CASRQGPDTEAFF,TGTGCCAGCCGACAGGGTCCTGACACTGAAGCTTTCTTT
.,TRBV18,.,TRBJ2-2,CASSPMNTNTGELFF,TGTGCCAGCTCACCTATGAACACGAACACCGGGGAGCTGTTTTTT
TRBD1,TRBV11-2,.,TRBJ1-1,CASSPGTGDRTEAFF,TGTGCCAGCAGCCCCGGGACAGGGGATAGGACTGAAGCTTTCTTT
.,TRBV6-5,once,TRBJ2-1,CASEARSEQFF,TGTGCCAGCGAGGCTAGGAGTGAGCAGTTCTTC
.,TRBV18,.,TRBJ2-7,CASSPDSTAYEQYF,TGTGCCAGCTCGCCGGACTCAACAGCCTACGAGCAGTACTTC
.,TRBV11-2,.,TRBJ2-1,CASSLPGKGSYNEQFF,TGTGCCAGCAGCTTGCCGGGAAAAGGAAGCTACAATGAGCAGTTCTTC
TRBD1,TRBV7-2,once,TRBJ1-1,CASRQETGGTEAFF,TGTGCCAGCAGGCAAGAAACAGGGGGCACTGAAGCTTTCTTT
TRBD1,TRBV24-1,.,TRBJ2-2,CATSWQGQDANTGELFF,TGTGCCACCAGTTGGCAGGGACAGGACGCGAACACCGGGGAGCTGTTTTTT
TRBD1,TRBV6-2/TRBV6-3,.,TRBJ1-2,CASSYEPDRERAYGYTF,TGTGCCAGCAGTTACGAGCCCGACAGGGAAAGGGCCTATGGCTACACCTTC
.,TRBV27,.,TRBJ2-2,CASSSRLVHAGELFF,TGTGCCAGCAGCTCCCGACTAGTCCACGCCGGGGAGCTGTTTTTT
.,TRBV9,.,TRBJ2-3,CASSVYPGSTDTQYF,TGTGCCAGCAGCGTCTACCCCGGGAGCACAGATACGCAGTATTTT
TRBD2,TRBV30,.,TRBJ2-3,CAWGGGVTDTQYF,TGTGCCTGGGGCGGGGGGGTCACAGATACGCAGTATTTT
TRBD1,TRBV6-5,.,TRBJ1-1,CASRMTGVETEAFF,TGTGCCAGCAGGATGACAGGGGTTGAAACTGAAGCTTTCTTT
TRBD1,TRBV19,.,TRBJ1-5,CASMPTGQGVQPQHF,TGTGCCAGTATGCCTACGGGACAGGGTGTTCAGCCCCAGCATTTT
TRBD1,TRBV4-1,.,TRBJ1-1,CASSQEQGLGEAFF,TGCGCCAGCAGCCAAGAACAGGGGCTGGGTGAAGCTTTCTTT
.,TRBV11-2,.,TRBJ1-1,CASSSRDFANTEAFF,TGTGCCAGCAGCTCCCGGGACTTTGCGAACACTGAAGCTTTCTTT
TRBD1,TRBV9,few,TRBJ1-2,CASSPPRGTGGYTF,TGTGCCAGCAGCCCCCCGCGCGGGACAGGCGGCTACACCTTC
.,TRBV6-2/TRBV6-3,.,TRBJ2-6,CASIPGESGANVLTF,TGTGCCAGCATCCCAGGGGAATCTGGGGCCAACGTCCTGACTTTC
.,TRBV15,.,TRBJ1-3,CATSRAYGGGGNTIYF,TGTGCCACCAGCAGGGCCTACGGGGGAGGGGGAAACACCATATATTTT
TRBD1,TRBV4-1,.,TRBJ2-2,CASTGGATGELFF,TGCGCCAGTACAGGGGGAGCAACCGGGGAGCTGTTTTTT
.,TRBV6-2/TRBV6-3,.,TRBJ1-5,CASSYLANQPQHF,TGTGCCAGCAGTTACCTCGCGAATCAGCCCCAGCATTTT
TRBD1,TRBV24-1,once,TRBJ1-2,CATSDPGQGADGYTF,TGTGCCACCAGTGATCCTGGACAGGGGGCGGATGGCTACACCTTC
.,TRBV29-1,.,TRBJ1-1,CSARDRGGEAEAFF,TGCAGCGCCCGGGACCGCGGTGGGGAGGCTGAAGCTTTCTTT
TRBD1,TRBV28,.,TRBJ1-6,CASSLGDRNSPLHF,TGTGCCAGCAGTCTAGGGGACAGGAATTCACCCCTCCACTTT
TRBD1,TRBV12-3/TRBV12-4,.,TRBJ1-2,CASSGQGYYGYTF,TGTGCCAGCAGTGGACAGGGCTACTATGGCTACACCTTC
.,TRBV7-8,.,TRBJ2-7,CASSLVGGVVYEQYF,TGTGCCAGCAGCTTAGTGGGCGGGGTAGTGTACGAGCAGTACTTC
.,TRBV7-2,.,TRBJ1-2,CASSLSSRVANYGYTF,TGTGCCAGCAGCTTAAGTTCCAGGGTTGCCAACTATGGCTACACCTTC
.,TRBV7-2,.,TRBJ2-1,CASSSVPDSVHNEQFF,TGTGCCAGCAGCTCCGTCCCGGACAGCGTCCACAATGAGCAGTTCTTC
TRBD1,TRBV27,.,TRBJ1-6,CASSARQGSYSPLHF,TGTGCCAGCAGTGCGCGACAGGGTAGCTATTCACCCCTCCACTTT
.,TRBV29-1,.,TRBJ1-2,CSAPGGWQGLNYGYTF,TGCAGCGCACCCGGAGGGTGGCAGGGACTTAACTATGGCTACACCTTC
TRBD1,TRBV10-1,.,TRBJ1-1,CASKQGVATEAFF,TGCGCCAGCAAGCAGGGGGTCGCCACTGAAGCTTTCTTT
.,TRBV19,.,TRBJ1-3,CASSIDSGAGNTIYF,TGTGCCAGTAGTATAGATTCAGGGGCTGGAAACACCATATATTTT
.,TRBV6-2/TRBV6-3,.,TRBJ1-2,CASSYSSNYGYTF,TGTGCCAGCAGTTACTCCTCTAACTATGGCTACACCTTC
.,TRBV9,once,TRBJ1-2,CASSVESLNYGYTF,TGTGCCAGCAGCGTAGAGAGTCTTAACTATGGCTACACCTTC
.,TRBV3-1/TRBV3-2,.,TRBJ1-4,CASSQDWRVEKLFF,TGTGCCAGCAGCCAAGATTGGAGGGTTGAAAAACTGTTTTTT
.,TRBV4-1,.,TRBJ1-1,CASSRGRVNTEAFF,TGCGCCAGCAGCCGGGGGAGGGTGAACACTGAAGCTTTCTTT
.,TRBV7-8,.,TRBJ1-2,CASSPGHQGANYGYTF,TGTGCCAGCAGCCCGGGACACCAGGGAGCTAACTATGGCTACACCTTC
.,TRBV7-2,.,TRBJ1-6,CASSLGTGRGSPLHF,TGTGCCAGCAGCTTGGGTACAGGGAGAGGGTCACCCCTCCACTTT
TRBD1,TRBV12-3/TRBV12-4,.,TRBJ1-1,CASKGQSNTEAFF,TGTGCCAGCAAGGGACAGTCGAACACTGAAGCTTTCTTT
TRBD1,TRBV9,.,TRBJ2-5,CASSVAGTGAGRETQYF,TGTGCCAGCAGCGTAGCCGGGACAGGGGCAGGTAGAGAGACCCAGTACTTC
.,TRBV6-6,.,TRBJ1-1,CAIVGQGSRTEAFF,TGTGCCATCGTGGGGCAGGGCAGTAGGACTGAAGCTTTCTTT